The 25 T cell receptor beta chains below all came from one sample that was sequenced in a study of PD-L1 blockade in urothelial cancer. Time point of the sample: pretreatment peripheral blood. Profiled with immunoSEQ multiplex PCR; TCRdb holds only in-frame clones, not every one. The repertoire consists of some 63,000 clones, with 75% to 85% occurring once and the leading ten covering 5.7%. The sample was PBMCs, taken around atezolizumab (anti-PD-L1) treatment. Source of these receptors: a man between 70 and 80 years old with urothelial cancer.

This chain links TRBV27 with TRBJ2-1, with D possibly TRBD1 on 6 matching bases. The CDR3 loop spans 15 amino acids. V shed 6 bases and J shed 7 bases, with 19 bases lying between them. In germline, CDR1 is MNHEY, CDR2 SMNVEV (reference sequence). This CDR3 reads CASSTQHRVGNEQFF. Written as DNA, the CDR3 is TGTGCCAGCAGCACCCAACACAGGGTTGGGAATGAGCAGTTCTTC.

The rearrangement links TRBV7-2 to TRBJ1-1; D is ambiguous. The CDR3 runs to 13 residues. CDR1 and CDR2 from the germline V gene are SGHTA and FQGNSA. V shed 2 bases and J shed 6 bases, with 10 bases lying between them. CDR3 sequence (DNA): TGTGCCAGCAGCTTAATTCGGAGGTCTGAAGCTTTCTTT. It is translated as CASSLIRRSEAFF.

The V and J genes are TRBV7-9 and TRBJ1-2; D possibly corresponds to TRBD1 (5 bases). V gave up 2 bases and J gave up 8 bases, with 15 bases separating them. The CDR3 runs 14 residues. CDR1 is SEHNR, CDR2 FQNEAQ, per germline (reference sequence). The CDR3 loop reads CASSLLRGSLGYTF. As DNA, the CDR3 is TGTGCCAGCAGCTTATTGCGGGGGTCATTGGGCTACACCTTC.

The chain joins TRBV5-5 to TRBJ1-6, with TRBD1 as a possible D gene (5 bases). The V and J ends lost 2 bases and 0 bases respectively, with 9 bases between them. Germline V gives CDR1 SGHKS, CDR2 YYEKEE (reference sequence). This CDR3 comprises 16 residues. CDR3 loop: CASSFSDSSYNSPLHF. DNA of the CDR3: TGTGCCAGCAGCTTCTCCGACAGCTCCTATAATTCACCCCTCCACTTT.

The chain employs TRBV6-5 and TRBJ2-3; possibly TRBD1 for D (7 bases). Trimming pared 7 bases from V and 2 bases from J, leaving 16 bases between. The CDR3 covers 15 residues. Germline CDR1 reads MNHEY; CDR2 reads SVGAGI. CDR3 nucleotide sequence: TGTGCCAGCACAGGCAGGGGGGACCCCACAGATACGCAGTATTTT. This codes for CASTGRGDPTDTQYF.

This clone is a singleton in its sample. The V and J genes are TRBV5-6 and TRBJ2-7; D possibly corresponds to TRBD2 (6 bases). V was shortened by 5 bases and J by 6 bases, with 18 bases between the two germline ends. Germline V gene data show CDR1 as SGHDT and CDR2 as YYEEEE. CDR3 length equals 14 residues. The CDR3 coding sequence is TGTGCCAGCAGATGGGGAGCCCTCGGGGGCGAGCAGTACTTC. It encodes CASRWGALGGEQYF.

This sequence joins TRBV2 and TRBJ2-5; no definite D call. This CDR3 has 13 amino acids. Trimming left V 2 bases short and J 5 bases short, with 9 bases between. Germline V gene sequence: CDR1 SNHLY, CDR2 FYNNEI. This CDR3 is CASSELAVETQYF. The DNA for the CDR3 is TGTGCCAGCAGTGAACTGGCAGTGGAGACCCAGTACTTC.

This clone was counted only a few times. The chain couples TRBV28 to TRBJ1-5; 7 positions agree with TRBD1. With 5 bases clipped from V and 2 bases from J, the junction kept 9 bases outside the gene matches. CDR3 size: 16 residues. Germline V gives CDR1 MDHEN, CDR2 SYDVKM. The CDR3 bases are TGTGCCAGCAGTAGGGAAGAGGGGGCAGGCAATCAGCCCCAGCATTTT. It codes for CASSREEGAGNQPQHF.

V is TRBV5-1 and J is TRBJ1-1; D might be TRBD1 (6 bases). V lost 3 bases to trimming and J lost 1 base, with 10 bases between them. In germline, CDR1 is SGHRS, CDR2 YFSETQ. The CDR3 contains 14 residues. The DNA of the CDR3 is TGCGCCAGCAGCTCCGGGACACAGAACACTGAAGCTTTCTTT. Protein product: CASSSGTQNTEAFF. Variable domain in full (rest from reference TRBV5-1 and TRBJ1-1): KAGVTQTPRYLIKTRGQQVTLSCSPISGHRSVSWYQQTPGQGLQFLFEYFSETQRNKGNFPGRFSGRQFSNSRSEMNVSTLELGDSALYLCASSSGTQNTEAFFGQGTRLTVV.

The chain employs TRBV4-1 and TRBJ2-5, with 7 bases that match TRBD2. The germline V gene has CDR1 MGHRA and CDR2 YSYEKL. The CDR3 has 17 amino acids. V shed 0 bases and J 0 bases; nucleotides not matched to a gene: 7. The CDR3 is CASSQELADSYQETQYF. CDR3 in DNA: TGCGCCAGCAGCCAAGAGCTAGCGGACTCGTACCAAGAGACCCAGTACTTC.

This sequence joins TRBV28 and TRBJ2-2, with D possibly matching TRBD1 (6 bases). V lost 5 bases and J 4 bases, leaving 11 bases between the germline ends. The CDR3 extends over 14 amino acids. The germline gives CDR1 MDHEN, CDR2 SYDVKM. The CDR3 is CASSIQGSTGELFF. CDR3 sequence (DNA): TGTGCCAGCAGTATACAGGGTTCCACCGGGGAGCTGTTTTTT.

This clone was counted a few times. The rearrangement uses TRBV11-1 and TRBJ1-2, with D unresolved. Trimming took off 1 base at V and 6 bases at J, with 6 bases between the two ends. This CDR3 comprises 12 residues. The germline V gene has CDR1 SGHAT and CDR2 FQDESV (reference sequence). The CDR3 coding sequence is TGTGCCAGCAGCTTAGGGCGGGATGGCTACACCTTC. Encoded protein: CASSLGRDGYTF.

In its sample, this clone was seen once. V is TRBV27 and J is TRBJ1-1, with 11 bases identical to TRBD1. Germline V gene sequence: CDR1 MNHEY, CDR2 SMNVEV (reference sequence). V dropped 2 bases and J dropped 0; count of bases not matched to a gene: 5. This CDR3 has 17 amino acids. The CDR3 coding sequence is TGTGCCAGCAGTTTAGGGGGGACAGGGGGAATGAACACTGAAGCTTTCTTT. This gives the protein CASSLGGTGGMNTEAFF.

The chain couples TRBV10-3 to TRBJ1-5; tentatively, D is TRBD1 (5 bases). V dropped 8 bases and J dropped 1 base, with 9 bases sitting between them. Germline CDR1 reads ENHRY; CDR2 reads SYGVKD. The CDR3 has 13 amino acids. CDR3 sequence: CAIGRTSNQPQHF. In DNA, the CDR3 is TGTGCCATCGGCAGGACAAGCAATCAGCCCCAGCATTTT.

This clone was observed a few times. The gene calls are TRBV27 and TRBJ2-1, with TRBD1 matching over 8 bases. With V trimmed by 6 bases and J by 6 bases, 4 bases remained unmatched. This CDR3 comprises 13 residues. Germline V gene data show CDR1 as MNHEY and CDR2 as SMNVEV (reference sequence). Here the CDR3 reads CASRWTGSNEQFF. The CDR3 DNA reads TGTGCCAGCAGATGGACAGGGTCCAATGAGCAGTTCTTC.

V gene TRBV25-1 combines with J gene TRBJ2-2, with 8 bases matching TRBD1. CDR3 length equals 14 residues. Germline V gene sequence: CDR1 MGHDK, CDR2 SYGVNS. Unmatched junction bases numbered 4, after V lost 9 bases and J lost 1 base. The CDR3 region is CARPGQENTGELFF. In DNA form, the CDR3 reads TGTGCCAGGCCGGGACAGGAGAACACCGGGGAGCTGTTTTTT.

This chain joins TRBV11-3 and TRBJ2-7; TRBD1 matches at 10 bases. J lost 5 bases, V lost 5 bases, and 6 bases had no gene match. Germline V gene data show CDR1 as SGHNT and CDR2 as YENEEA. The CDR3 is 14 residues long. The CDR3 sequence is CASSLRDRGDEQYF. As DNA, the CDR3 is TGTGCCAGCAGCCTACGGGACAGGGGCGACGAGCAGTACTTC.

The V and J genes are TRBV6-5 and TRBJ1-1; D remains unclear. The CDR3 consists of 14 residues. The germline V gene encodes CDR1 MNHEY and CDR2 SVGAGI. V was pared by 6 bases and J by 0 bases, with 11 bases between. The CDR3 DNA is TGTGCCAGCAGCCCTCACTCACTGAACACTGAAGCTTTCTTT. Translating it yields CASSPHSLNTEAFF.

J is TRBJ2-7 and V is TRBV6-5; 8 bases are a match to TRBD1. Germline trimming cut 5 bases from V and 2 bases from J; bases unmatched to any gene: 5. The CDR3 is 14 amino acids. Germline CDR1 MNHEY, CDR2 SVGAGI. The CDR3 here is CASSRDRGTYEQYF. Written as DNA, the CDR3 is TGTGCCAGCAGTCGTGACAGGGGTACCTACGAGCAGTACTTC.

The CDR3 sequence is CASSLGEGARGYTF. CDR3 coding DNA: TGTGCCAGCAGCTTGGGCGAGGGGGCGCGAGGCTACACCTTC. V gene TRBV5-4 combines with J gene TRBJ1-2, with TRBD1 identical over 7 bases. Germline V CDR1 and CDR2: SGHNT, YYREEE (reference sequence). The CDR3 runs to 14 residues. J gave up 8 bases and V 0 bases, and 7 bases lay outside the gene matches.

CDR3 in amino acids: CATRGYSNQPQHF. CDR3 sequence (DNA): TGTGCCACAAGGGGTTATAGCAATCAGCCCCAGCATTTT. The chain is built from TRBV19 and TRBJ1-5; TRBD1 might be the D (5 bases). V was trimmed by 10 bases and J by 0 bases, leaving 10 bases between them. The length of the CDR3 is 13 residues. CDR1 and CDR2 from the germline V gene are LNHDA and SQIVND (reference sequence).

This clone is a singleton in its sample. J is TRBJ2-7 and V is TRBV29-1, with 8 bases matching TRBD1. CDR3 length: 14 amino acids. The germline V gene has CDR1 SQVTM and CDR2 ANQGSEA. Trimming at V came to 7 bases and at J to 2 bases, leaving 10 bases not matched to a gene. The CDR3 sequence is CSDTQDRVTYEQYF. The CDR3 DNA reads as TGCAGCGACACCCAGGACAGGGTAACCTACGAGCAGTACTTC.

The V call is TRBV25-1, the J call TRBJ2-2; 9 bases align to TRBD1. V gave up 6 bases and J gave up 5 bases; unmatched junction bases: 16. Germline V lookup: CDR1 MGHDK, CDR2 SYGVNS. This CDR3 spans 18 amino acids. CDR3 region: CASREQGAESKSTGELFF. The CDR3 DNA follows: TGTGCCAGCAGGGAACAGGGGGCAGAATCCAAGTCTACCGGGGAGCTGTTTTTT. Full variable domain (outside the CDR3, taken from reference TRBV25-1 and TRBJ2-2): EADIYQTPRYLVIGTGKKITLECSQTMGHDKMYWYQQDPGMELHLIHYSYGVNSTEKGDLSSESTVSRIRTEHFPLTLESARPSHTSQYLCASREQGAESKSTGELFFGEGSRLTVL.

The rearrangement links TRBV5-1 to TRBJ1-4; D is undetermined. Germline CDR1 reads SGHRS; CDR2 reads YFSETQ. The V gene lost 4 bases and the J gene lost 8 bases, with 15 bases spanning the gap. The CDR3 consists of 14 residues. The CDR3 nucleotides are TGCGCCAGCAGCCCCGTAGAGGGTGGCGAAAAACTGTTTTTT. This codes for CASSPVEGGEKLFF.

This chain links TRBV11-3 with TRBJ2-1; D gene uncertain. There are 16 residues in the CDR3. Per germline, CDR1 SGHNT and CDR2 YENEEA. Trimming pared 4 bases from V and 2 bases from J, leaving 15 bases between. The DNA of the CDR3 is TGTGCCAGCAGCTACCTCACGGGTCTGGCCTACAATGAGCAGTTCTTC. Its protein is CASSYLTGLAYNEQFF.